This TCR beta chain is from a study of T cell changes during pregnancy in multiple sclerosis. Profiling relied on immunoSEQ multiplex PCR, and the TCRdb table lists in-frame clones only, not all of them. The top ten hold approximately 0.27% of the sample, which has approximately 53,000 clones, around 90% seen once. Germline V gene lookup returns CDR1 SGHRS and CDR2 YFSETQ. The CDR3 consists of 15 residues. V lost 4 bases and J lost 7, with 15 bases in between. The sample was CD4+ T cells from peripheral blood mononuclear cells, taken in the second trimester of pregnancy. V usage is TRBV5-1 and J usage is TRBJ1-6; D unclear. The source is a female donor with multiple sclerosis, enrolled in a pregnancy study. CDR3 DNA: TGCGCCAGCAGCCCGGGAGAACACACGAATTCACCCCTCCACTTT. It encodes CASSPGEHTNSPLHF. Using reference TRBV5-1 and TRBJ1-6 for the parts outside the CDR3, the full variable domain is KAGVTQTPRYLIKTRGQQVTLSCSPISGHRSVSWYQQTPGQGLQFLFEYFSETQRNKGNFPGRFSGRQFSNSRSEMNVSTLELGDSALYLCASSPGEHTNSPLHFGNGTRLTVT.